This T cell receptor (beta chain) is drawn from a study of blood T cell repertoires in COVID-19. Study-level background: The analysed material was cDNA or gDNA that came from T cells, B-cell-depleted T cells, or PBMCs.

The germline V gene has CDR1 KGHSH and CDR2 LQKENI. This CDR3 has 16 residues. After removal of 2 bases from V and 6 bases from J, the junction contained 10 bases not matched to a gene. The table came from immunoSEQ multiplex PCR; TCRdb's copy has only in-frame clones and leaves some out. The table records 220,000 or so clones, roughly 84% of them present only once. The sequence was collected from a woman aged 40 to 50 who had recovered from COVID-19. This sequence joins TRBV18 and TRBJ1-5; 7 positions agree with TRBD1. Sequencing was performed on PBMCs or T cells enriched from blood (not recorded which). CDR3 residues: CASSPSGSDRAQPQHF. The CDR3 nucleotides are TGTGCCAGCTCACCATCCGGGTCCGACAGGGCTCAGCCCCAGCATTTT.